A single sample gave rise to the 32 T cell receptor beta chains below, sequenced in a study of T-cell memory formation after mild COVID-19. From the 5' RACE reads, TCRdb called clonotypes with MiXCR, one entry per CDR3 protein. The repertoire holds about 500,000 distinct CDR3 sequences, with around 21% as singletons. The specimen was PBMCs or a T cell subset sorted from them (not recorded which). Receptor source: an adult woman who had mild COVID-19 (a few samples of this study predate the infection). Cell type and time point are not known.

The J gene is TRBJ2-1, the V gene TRBV12-3 or TRBV12-4, with D perhaps TRBD1 (6 bases). The CDR3 runs to 16 residues. V was shortened by 2 bases and J by 6 bases, with 17 bases between the two germline ends. CDR3 coding DNA: TGTGCCAGCAGTTTAAGATGGGGGCTCCTTCGCAATGAGCAGTTCTTC. Encoded protein: CASSLRWGLLRNEQFF.

This chain joins TRBV24-1 and TRBJ2-5; D possibly corresponds to TRBD2 (6 bases). This CDR3 region has 12 residues. Per germline, CDR1 KGHDR and CDR2 SFDVKD. Trimming pared 12 bases from V and 2 bases from J, leaving 12 bases between. The CDR3 nucleotides read TGTGCCGTTTTCGGAGGGCAAGAGACCCAGTACTTC. Its protein product is CAVFGGQETQYF.

This clonotype has a handful of counts. The chain combines TRBV7-2 with TRBJ2-5; D uncertain. V was trimmed by 5 bases and J by 1 base, leaving 14 bases between them. Germline V gene lookup returns CDR1 SGHTA and CDR2 FQGNSA. The CDR3 spans 15 residues. The CDR3 nucleotides read TGTGCCAGCAGCCGAAGCGCGCCTAGCCAAGAGACCCAGTACTTC. Its translation is CASSRSAPSQETQYF.

This clonotype has a handful of counts. This chain connects TRBV20-1 to TRBJ2-7; unclear D gene. Germline CDR1 DFQATT, CDR2 SNEGSKA (reference sequence). V was cut by 5 bases and J by 2 bases, with 7 bases left in between. The CDR3 runs 11 residues. The CDR3 nucleotides are TGCAGTGCTTTAAAGACCTACGAGCAGTACTTC. It specifies CSALKTYEQYF.

V usage is TRBV4-2 and J usage is TRBJ2-7, with D tentatively TRBD1 or TRBD2 (7 bases each). There are 14 residues in the CDR3. CDR1 and CDR2 (germline): LGHNA, YNFKEQ. The V gene lost 0 bases and the J gene lost 5 bases, with 11 bases spanning the gap. The CDR3 is CASSQEQGGHEQYF. The DNA of the CDR3 is TGTGCCAGCAGCCAAGAGCAGGGGGGGCACGAGCAGTACTTC.

The chain joins TRBV6-2 or TRBV6-3 to TRBJ2-6, with D unclear. The germline V gene encodes CDR1 MNHEY and CDR2 SVGEGT. V dropped 2 bases and J dropped 0 bases, with 5 bases sitting between them. The CDR3 consists of 15 residues. The chain's CDR3 is CASSYLTSGANVLTF. CDR3 coding DNA: TGTGCCAGCAGTTACCTCACCTCTGGGGCCAACGTCCTGACTTTC.

This chain joins TRBV18 and TRBJ1-2; D may be TRBD1 (6 bases). The CDR3 has 14 amino acids. V lost 0 bases to trimming and J lost 4 bases, with 9 bases between them. Germline CDR1 KGHSH, CDR2 LQKENI. The CDR3 protein is CASSPPATGYGYTF. In DNA, the CDR3 is TGTGCCAGCTCACCACCGGCGACAGGCTATGGCTACACCTTC.

By share, this clonotype ranks as medium-sized. The V gene is TRBV5-1, the J gene TRBJ2-3, with no clear D. CDR1 SGHRS and CDR2 YFSETQ come from the germline V gene. The V gene lost 3 bases and the J gene lost 3 bases, with 14 bases spanning the gap. CDR3 size: 15 residues. CDR3 DNA: TGCGCCAGCAGCTCACAAGGCCCTAGGACAGATACGCAGTATTTT. Translating gives CASSSQGPRTDTQYF.

The V call is TRBV7-9, the J call TRBJ1-6; TRBD1 might be the D (5 bases). This CDR3 is built from 15 residues. Germline values: CDR1 SEHNR, CDR2 FQNEAQ (reference sequence). Between the trimmed V and J ends, which lost 5 bases and 11 bases, there was a span of 19 bases. In DNA, the CDR3 is TGTGCCAGCAGCCCCCCGGGGGGGGTAATGGCACCCCTCCACTTT. Protein product: CASSPPGGVMAPLHF.

CDR3 sequence: CASSPMGQGEAFF. The CDR3 region has the DNA TGTGCCAGCAGCCCGATGGGACAGGGAGAAGCTTTCTTT. The V call is TRBV6-2 or TRBV6-3, the J call TRBJ1-1; 9 nucleotides agree with TRBD1. This CDR3 comprises 13 residues. V shed 6 bases, J shed 8 bases, and the junction held 7 bases outside the gene matches. Germline loops: CDR1 MNHEY, CDR2 SVGEGT.

The V and J genes are TRBV7-9 and TRBJ2-5; D is unresolved. Trimming removed 7 bases from V and 7 bases from J, with 19 bases in between. Germline V CDR1 and CDR2: SEHNR, FQNEAQ (reference sequence). This CDR3 region has 14 residues. CDR3 amino acids: CASNPAVYGVTQYF. CDR3 nucleotide sequence: TGTGCCAGCAATCCGGCGGTATACGGAGTGACCCAGTACTTC.

In DNA, the CDR3 is TGTGCCACTTCCCAAACCGGGGAGCTGTTTTTT. Translation: CATSQTGELFF. The chain has TRBV24-1 and TRBJ2-2, with D uncertain. Per germline, CDR1 KGHDR and CDR2 SFDVKD. The CDR3 covers 11 residues. V gave up 10 bases and J gave up 5 bases, with 7 bases separating them.

The gene calls are TRBV12-3 or TRBV12-4 and TRBJ2-3; D gene ambiguous. This CDR3 comprises 15 residues. Trimming took off 3 bases at V and 0 bases at J, with 10 bases between the two ends. The CDR3 sequence is CASSFGGTSTDTQYF. The CDR3 nucleotides are TGTGCCAGCAGTTTTGGCGGAACTAGCACAGATACGCAGTATTTT.

The chain is built from TRBV19 and TRBJ2-3; D possibly matches TRBD1 or TRBD2 (5 bases each). The CDR3 is 15 residues long. The germline V gene has CDR1 LNHDA and CDR2 SQIVND (reference sequence). The V and J ends lost 3 bases and 5 bases respectively, with 15 bases between them. CDR3 loop: CASSIGTVAGDTQYF. DNA for the CDR3: TGTGCCAGTAGTATCGGGACCGTCGCGGGAGATACGCAGTATTTT.

This clonotype appeared a few times. The chain carries TRBV4-2 and TRBJ1-2, with TRBD1 as a possible D gene (5 bases). Germline CDR1 is LGHNA and CDR2 is YNFKEQ. Trimming took 1 base from V and 5 from J, leaving 11 bases between them. The CDR3 runs 14 residues. CDR3 in amino acids: CASSQGRTPYGYTF. CDR3 coding DNA: TGTGCCAGCAGCCAAGGTCGGACACCTTATGGCTACACCTTC.

A few counts support this clonotype. This rearrangement joins TRBV10-3 to TRBJ1-2, with 8 nucleotides matching TRBD1. V lost 6 bases to trimming and J lost 3 bases; unmatched junction nucleotides: 3. CDR1 and CDR2 from the germline V gene are ENHRY and SYGVKD. This CDR3 comprises 13 residues. This CDR3 is CAIRSGGHYGYTF. The CDR3 DNA is TGTGCCATCAGGTCAGGGGGCCACTATGGCTACACCTTC.

This clonotype has just a few counts. This rearrangement joins TRBV7-2 to TRBJ1-1; D unclear. V shed 5 bases and J shed 7 bases, with 8 bases lying between them. The CDR3 contains 11 residues. Germline V gene data show CDR1 as SGHTA and CDR2 as FQGNSA. CDR3 DNA sequence: TGTGCCAGCAGCGTAGTCAGTGAAGCTTTCTTT. Protein product: CASSVVSEAFF.

The chain combines TRBV18 with TRBJ2-7, with 9 bases fitting TRBD2. The CDR3 runs 16 residues. After removal of 2 bases from V and 2 bases from J, the junction contained 7 bases not matched to a gene. Germline values: CDR1 KGHSH, CDR2 LQKENI. CDR3 nucleotides: TGTGCCAGCTCACCAGAAGGTCTAGCGGGGACCTACGAGCAGTACTTC. Its protein product is CASSPEGLAGTYEQYF. The variable domain in full, with the rest retrieved from reference TRBV18 and TRBJ2-7, is NAGVMQNPRHLVRRRGQEARLRCSPMKGHSHVYWYRQLPEEGLKFMVYLQKENIIDESGMPKERFSAEFPKEGPSILRIQQVVRGDSAAYFCASSPEGLAGTYEQYFGPGTRLTVT.

The CDR3 DNA follows: TGTGCCAGCTCATCGACATGGACAGGGTTAGGAACAGATACGCAGTATTTT. This codes for CASSSTWTGLGTDTQYF. The chain uses TRBV18 and TRBJ2-3; 8 bases agree with TRBD1. Germline CDR1 reads KGHSH; CDR2 reads LQKENI. This CDR3 region has 17 residues. V lost 5 bases and J lost 3; bases outside the gene matches: 13.

The chain employs TRBV12-3 or TRBV12-4 and TRBJ1-1; 7 bases agree with TRBD1. V was pared by 3 bases and J by 0 bases, with 4 bases of the junction left unmatched. The CDR3 spans 15 residues. The CDR3, as DNA: TGTGCCAGCAGTTTCCCTACAGGGGTGAACACTGAAGCTTTCTTT. This translates into CASSFPTGVNTEAFF.

This clonotype has a handful of counts. The chain joins TRBV12-3 or TRBV12-4 to TRBJ1-2; 8 nucleotides line up with TRBD1. After removal of 0 bases from V and 6 bases from J, the junction contained 6 bases not matched to a gene. The CDR3 runs 15 residues. Here the CDR3 reads CASSLAGWDRNGYTF. The CDR3, as DNA: TGTGCCAGCAGTTTAGCGGGTTGGGACAGGAATGGCTACACCTTC.

The chain is built from TRBV18 and TRBJ1-6; D is unclear. Trimming removed 0 bases at V and 13 bases at J, with 13 bases between. The CDR3 contains 14 residues. Germline CDR1 KGHSH, CDR2 LQKENI. CDR3: CASSPPEGRIPLHF. CDR3 coding DNA: TGTGCCAGCTCACCACCGGAGGGAAGGATTCCCCTCCACTTT.

V gene TRBV15 combines with J gene TRBJ2-3; unclear D gene. The CDR3 is made up of 14 amino acids. Trimming took off 0 bases at V and 4 bases at J, with 8 bases between the two ends. Germline-derived CDR1 and CDR2 are LNHNV and YYDKDF (reference sequence). The CDR3 bases are TGTGCCACCAGCAGAGATTTGGTACCAGATACGCAGTATTTT. Translation gives CATSRDLVPDTQYF.

This chain's CDR3 is CASSTTGQDVTEAFF. In DNA, the CDR3 is TGCGCCAGCAGCACCACAGGGCAGGACGTCACTGAAGCTTTCTTT. This chain joins TRBV5-1 and TRBJ1-1, with a tentative D call TRBD1 (6 bases). V dropped 4 bases and J dropped 4 bases, with 17 bases sitting between them. Germline CDR1 is SGHRS and CDR2 is YFSETQ. This CDR3 spans 15 amino acids. The full variable domain, in which reference TRBV5-1 and TRBJ1-1 provide the parts outside the CDR3, is KAGVTQTPRYLIKTRGQQVTLSCSPISGHRSVSWYQQTPGQGLQFLFEYFSETQRNKGNFPGRFSGRQFSNSRSEMNVSTLELGDSALYLCASSTTGQDVTEAFFGQGTRLTVV.

At least ten counts were recorded for this clonotype. This rearrangement joins TRBV12-3 or TRBV12-4 to TRBJ1-6, with a possible D match to TRBD1 (6 bases). Trimming left V 5 bases short and J 5 bases short, with 10 bases between. The CDR3 runs 14 residues. The CDR3 sequence is CASSEQGHNSPLHF. The CDR3 DNA sequence: TGTGCCAGCAGTGAACAGGGACATAATTCACCCCTCCACTTT.

This clonotype came up a few times. The chain couples TRBV29-1 to TRBJ2-5; TRBD2 matches 7 bases. Germline V gives CDR1 SQVTM, CDR2 ANQGSEA. This CDR3 is 14 amino acids long. With 5 bases clipped from V and 3 bases from J, the junction kept 9 bases outside the gene matches. The CDR3 sequence: CSVSRMGTKETQYF. CDR3 DNA sequence: TGCAGCGTTTCCCGGATGGGGACTAAAGAGACCCAGTACTTC.

This clonotype was found a few times. This chain joins TRBV7-9 and TRBJ2-3; D tentatively reads TRBD1 or TRBD2 (5 bases each). The CDR3 is made up of 12 amino acids. V was clipped by 11 bases and J by 6 bases, with 15 bases between them. From germline, CDR1 is SEHNR and CDR2 FQNEAQ (reference sequence). CDR3 bases: TGTGCCGGCCGAAGAGGGGCTGATACGCAGTATTTT. Encoded protein: CAGRRGADTQYF.

This clonotype appeared a few times. The V and J genes are TRBV9 and TRBJ2-1; no reliable D call. CDR1 and CDR2 from the germline V gene are SGDLS and YYNGEE. V lost 3 bases, J lost 8 bases, and 12 bases lay in between. The CDR3 is made up of 13 amino acids. For the CDR3, the DNA is TGTGCCAGCAGCGACGGCGCCGTGGATGAGCAGTTCTTC. Translation gives CASSDGAVDEQFF.

The chain joins TRBV24-1 to TRBJ2-7; TRBD1 matches 7 bases. This CDR3 has 15 residues. With 4 bases clipped from V and 0 bases from J, the junction kept 5 bases outside the gene matches. Germline CDR1 is KGHDR and CDR2 is SFDVKD. CDR3 in DNA: TGTGCCACCAGTGACGGGACAGTTCTCTCCTACGAGCAGTACTTC. Amino acids: CATSDGTVLSYEQYF.

The rearrangement joins TRBV20-1 to TRBJ2-4; no definite D call. Trimming stripped 1 base from V and 9 bases from J, with 10 bases between. Germline CDR1 is DFQATT and CDR2 is SNEGSKA (reference sequence). This CDR3 comprises 12 residues. The CDR3 DNA sequence: TGCAGTGCTAGAGGCCCTGGGCCCATTCAGTACTTC. It specifies CSARGPGPIQYF.

This clonotype was counted a few times. The rearrangement uses TRBV11-2 and TRBJ2-3; D is possibly TRBD1 or TRBD2 (5 bases each). In germline, CDR1 is SGHAT, CDR2 FQNNGV. Trimming stripped 1 base from V and 4 bases from J, with 9 bases between. The CDR3 has 14 residues. The CDR3 DNA sequence: TGTGCCAGCAGCTTAGTGAGGGGCGCAGATACGCAGTATTTT. Protein sequence: CASSLVRGADTQYF.

V and J are TRBV30 and TRBJ1-5, with TRBD1 matching 7 bases. The ends lost 3 bases at V and 6 bases at J; junction bases unmatched: 5. This CDR3 has 13 residues. CDR1 is GTSNPN, CDR2 SVGIG, per germline (reference sequence). CDR3 loop: CAWSRQGIQPQHF. CDR3 nucleotide sequence: TGTGCCTGGAGCCGACAGGGTATTCAGCCCCAGCATTTT.